This TCR beta chain comes out of a study of CD8+CD57+ T cells in acquired aplastic anemia. Overall study: The sorted CD4+ and CD8+ cells yielded an average around 3.4 ug of DNA. Study outcomes and limitations: Patients and controls shared 25 to 35 CD8+ CDR3 sequences, highly expressed in patients.

A remark on this clonotype: The target antigen is unknown.

Sequencing was done on patients that had shown CD8+CD57+ cell expansion by flow cytometry. With no exception, the patients had severe acquired aplastic anemia. Using genomic DNA as the template, TCR beta VDJ and CDR3 profiling was carried out. TCRdb independently ran MiXCR on the reads; one entry per CDR3 protein. The sample has 450,000 to 600,000 distinct CDR3 sequences, about a third seen once. The material sequenced was sorted CD4+, CD8+, or CD8+CD57+ T cells (not recorded which) from PBMCs. The sequence came from a human donor with aplastic anemia.

This CDR3 reads CASSYSQVNYGYTF. The CDR3 DNA follows: TGTGCCAGCAGTTACTCGCAGGTCAACTATGGCTACACCTTC. The chain carries TRBV6-2 or TRBV6-3 and TRBJ1-2; D gene unclear. Germline V gives CDR1 MNHEY, CDR2 SVGEGT. The CDR3 runs 14 residues. V lost 0 bases and J lost 2, with 7 bases in between.